This TCR beta chain came from a study of technical replicates of blood from a handful of donors. The table came from immunoSEQ multiplex PCR; TCRdb's copy has only in-frame clones and leaves some out. Here the sample spans 62,000 or so clones, approximately 89% being singletons. Sequencing was done on a sample of PBMCs. This receptor was taken from a human donor in good health. Some clones in this sample may be carry-over from other donors' samples.

The CDR3 DNA is TGTGCCAGCAGCTTATCCAGGGGCGCTGAAGCTTTCTTT. Translated, it gives CASSLSRGAEAFF. The chain has TRBV7-6 and TRBJ1-1, with D possibly matching TRBD1 (6 bases). V was clipped by 2 bases and J by 6 bases, with 10 bases between them. There are 13 residues in the CDR3. Per the germline V gene, CDR1 is SGHVS and CDR2 is FNYEAQ.